Detailed here is one T cell receptor (beta chain). This sample was taken from a study of cytomegalovirus exposure and HLA in healthy donors. Primers: 60 Vbeta forward and 13 Jbeta reverse. Data came from immunoSEQ multiplex PCR; TCRdb stores just in-frame clones and leaves some out. Of around 100,000 clones in the sample, around three quarters are singletons; the top ten hold approximately 4.2%. V was pared by 8 bases and J by 0 bases, with 16 bases between. Germline V gene lookup returns CDR1 MGHDK and CDR2 SYGVNS. The CDR3 is 15 residues long. The source material was PBMCs. This TCR came from a female donor in good health and CMV-seropositive. V is TRBV25-1 and J is TRBJ1-2; tentatively, D is TRBD1 (6 bases). CDR3 in amino acids: CASRGGPESNYGYTF. DNA of the CDR3: TGTGCCAGCCGGGGGGGCCCAGAATCTAACTATGGCTACACCTTC.